The T cell receptor beta chain described here comes from a study of T cells in Graves' hyperthyroidism and ophthalmopathy. Researchers took RNA transcripts and amplified the TCR beta CDR3 regions from them. The study used the HTBI primer set for a first-round RT-PCR of the TCR CDR3. TCRdb redid the calling of the multiplex PCR reads with MiXCR, one entry per CDR3 protein. The sample has under 550,000 distinct CDR3 sequences, just under 20% seen once. This clonotype was observed a few times. Used for diagnoses were clinical symptoms, serum thyroxine and TRAb, thyroid ultrasound and orbital computed tomography. The origin of this receptor is a middle-aged man with Graves' ophthalmopathy. Sequencing was done on a sample of blood.

CDR3 loop: CASSLTRGNTGELFF. CDR3 bases: TGCGCCAGCAGCCTCACCCGGGGGAACACCGGGGAGCTGTTTTTT. The chain couples TRBV4-3 to TRBJ2-2, with TRBD2 as a possible D gene (5 bases). This CDR3 spans 15 amino acids. The V gene lost 4 bases and the J gene lost 1 base, with 10 bases spanning the gap. Germline V CDR1 and CDR2: LGHNA, YSLEER.